A selection of T cell receptor beta chains follows, all from one sample in a study of blood T cell repertoires in COVID-19. TCRdb keeps only in-frame clones here, not all; method: immunoSEQ multiplex PCR. The sample has roughly 120,000 clones, roughly 80% seen once. Sample: peripheral blood. All receptors come from a man in his 70s with acute or convalescent COVID-19. The CDR3 runs from the conserved cysteine through the conserved F or W.

cdr3_length	v_call	cdr3_aa
14	TRBV7-6	CASSPDRGGHEQYF
11	TRBV12-3/TRBV12-4	CASSLGSGLYF
14	TRBV29-1	CSVVDLSSTDTQYF
18	TRBV7-2	CASSSWLDLHPAGNTIYF
16	TRBV6-6	CASRPGQATTNEKLFF
14	TRBV7-9	CASSSGTSAYEQYF
13	TRBV3-1/TRBV3-2	CASGGQPNEKLFF
17	TRBV19	CASSTARVAGGPDTQYF
15	TRBV9	CASSGGPRGHYEQYF
14	TRBV30	CAWRPGSLGNTIYF
15	TRBV21-1	CASSTRQTSNSPLHF
15	TRBV3-1/TRBV3-2	CASSPGTGGWDIQYF
15	TRBV7-2	CASSLVQGRTDTQYF
15	TRBV6-4	CASSKIAGNTGELFF
16	TRBV15	CATRGTSEGDNQPQHF
13	TRBV25-1	CASRRTGVDEQYF
16	TRBV2	CASSERAGGAIYEQYF
13	TRBV5-6	CASSRGQGDGYTF
16	TRBV25-1	CASSEAFGQGPETQYF
17	TRBV4-2	CASSQAAGGQSGSQAFF
12	TRBV2	CASRADTGEQFF
16	TRBV24-1	CATSDPGRSSYNEQFF
14	TRBV28	CASRGTSTNYGYTF
16	TRBV27	CASSLAGEGRRGELFF
14	TRBV7-3	CASRPGSGNYEQFF
19	TRBV5-5	CASSLVGQGGYATNEKLFF
14	TRBV11-3	CASSNPGTSREQYF
15	TRBV18	CASSPRQGGTDTQYF
16	TRBV5-4	CASSLYGTASTDTQYF
15	TRBV24-1	CATSETTSGSETQYF
17	TRBV3-1/TRBV3-2	CASSQGGTSGVTDTQYF
15	TRBV28	CASRSGDSYNSPLHF
15	TRBV7-2	CASSLAQGANSPLHF
18	TRBV7-9	CASSLAKGNTYSNQPQHF